This TCR beta chain was obtained from a study of blood T cell repertoires in COVID-19. This CDR3 has 17 residues. The germline V gene encodes CDR1 SGHRS and CDR2 YFSETQ. Trimming took 3 bases from V and 0 from J; bases not matched to a gene: 3. Assay: immunoSEQ multiplex PCR; the TCRdb copy retains only in-frame clones and omits some. The sample includes around 100,000 clones, less than 85% of them seen just once. Sequenced sample: peripheral blood. This chain uses TRBV5-1 with TRBJ2-6, with 10 bases matching TRBD2. This clonotype originated in a human donor in a cohort sampled during active COVID-19. The CDR3 bases are TGCGCCAGCAGCTCCAGCGGGGGGGTCTCTGGGGCCAACGTCCTGACTTTC. Its translation: CASSSSGGVSGANVLTF.